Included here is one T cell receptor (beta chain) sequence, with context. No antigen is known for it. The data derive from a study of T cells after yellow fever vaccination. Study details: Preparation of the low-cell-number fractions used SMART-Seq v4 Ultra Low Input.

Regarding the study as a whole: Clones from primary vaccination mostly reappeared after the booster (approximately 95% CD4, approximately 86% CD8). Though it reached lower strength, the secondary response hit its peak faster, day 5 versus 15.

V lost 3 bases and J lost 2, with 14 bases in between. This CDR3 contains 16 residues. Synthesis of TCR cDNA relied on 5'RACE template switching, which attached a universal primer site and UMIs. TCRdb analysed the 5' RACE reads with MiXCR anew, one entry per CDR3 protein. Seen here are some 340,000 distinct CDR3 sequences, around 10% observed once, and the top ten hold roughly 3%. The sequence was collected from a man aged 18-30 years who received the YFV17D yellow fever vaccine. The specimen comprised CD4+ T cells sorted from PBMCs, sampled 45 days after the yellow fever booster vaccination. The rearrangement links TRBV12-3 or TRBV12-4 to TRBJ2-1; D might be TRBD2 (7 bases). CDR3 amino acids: CASSFGGGATYNEQFF. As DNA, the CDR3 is TGTGCCAGCAGTTTCGGTGGGGGGGCCACCTACAATGAGCAGTTCTTC.